The TCR beta chain under discussion was sequenced for a study of beta chain features in type 1 diabetes (dated by TCRdb to the late 2010s). As for the study more broadly: Patients and healthy donors did not differ in mean age, gender distribution, total cell number or subset yield. The study compared the TCRB repertoires of sorted circulating CD4+ T cell subsets in recently diagnosed type 1 diabetes patients with those in matched healthy donors. A total of roughly 100,000,000 sorted cells were examined across all samples, and the number of cells per subset was strongly correlated with RNA yield. Regulatory and stem cell-like memory subsets were obtained from only 8 patients and roughly 8 healthy donors, while naive and central memory subsets were obtained from all 28 donors.

A single peripheral blood draw of around 100 mL on average was collected from each donor into heparinised tubes. Using a panel that included CD45RO, CCR7, CD25, CD127, CD95 and CD27, naive, central memory, regulatory and stem cell-like memory CD4+ T cells were sorted on a BD FACSAria II. Purity was above 98% for every sorted population. PBMCs were separated immediately by Lymphoprep density gradient centrifugation and were stained directly, without being cultured. So that batch effects would be minimized, each experiment stained and sorted samples in pairs, pairing one healthy donor with one patient. The entire amount of isolated RNA was reverse transcribed using the High Capacity cDNA Reverse Transcription Kit, so the sequenced TCRB transcripts were expressed ones. Naive, central memory and regulatory T cell samples underwent deep immunoSEQ sequencing, averaging around 4 million total reads per sample. Sorted cells were lysed in RLT buffer, and RNA was extracted using DNase-treated RNeasy Micro or Mini kits according to cell number. To prevent cross-contamination, every cell subset was processed on its own, while patient and healthy donor samples were processed together. TCRB sequences were amplified from cDNA with the immunoSEQ multiplex PCR, producing 87-bp fragments spanning the CDR3 region. Sequencing of the amplicons was performed on the Illumina HiSeq platform. On the authors' methods: PCR bias was corrected computationally using synthetic template baselines, and reads within Hamming distance 2 were collapsed, with unmergeable singletons discarded. By aligning reads against IMGT, V, D and J genes, CDR3 length, and insertions or deletions at six rearrangement sites were assigned. Within each subset, clonotype counts were normalized to sorted cell number, and only after that were true diversity and Gini coefficients computed with the tcR R package. The overlap coefficient, calculated on TCRB nucleotide sequences, was used to measure repertoire sharing. Out-of-frame TCRB sequences from naive cells were analyzed as a proxy for the pre-selection repertoire. In TCRdb, the immuneACCESS table is reduced to in-frame sequences with V and J assigned. These tables do not hold every clone; where another copy was compared, an unresolved V gene accounts for under half, and the others remain unexplained. The V and J calls and clone size come from that table; D and trimming were worked out from the DNA. The sample table lists around 430,000 clones, around 30% of them with a count of one. Of the sample, more than 0.055% falls within the top ten clones.

Turning to this clone: Its antigen has not been determined. Per-base qualities were not stored, and no clone one base away is much larger.

The full study reports these points: Type 1 diabetes patients showed a moderate but significant shortening of TCRB CDR3 length in all four CD4+ subsets. At VDJ recombination sites, patients with type 1 diabetes made fewer insertions and deleted more nucleotides, a pattern implying thymic rearrangement abnormalities. Naive, central memory and regulatory TCRB repertoires appeared more similar among patients than among healthy donors. Because cDNA was sequenced instead of genomic DNA, activated cells with high expression could be over-represented, although the groups did not differ in activation or CD3 levels. HLA sub-analyses involved small numbers of individuals, so any influence of HLA type on TCRB rearrangement remained unresolved. PCR might favor shorter templates, but patient and control samples were amplified and corrected together, so any skew would affect both groups equally.

Taken from the germline V gene, the CDR1 and CDR2 loops are SGDLS and YYNGEE. The CDR3 sequence holds 15 residues, the cysteine and phenylalanine included. Left in the record is the CDR3 DNA by itself, 45 bases read in frame from the first base. At the junction V is shortened by 4 bases and J by 5 bases, with 18 bases in between. Sequenced input: naive CD4+ T cells from blood. The cell subset or site label of this sample denotes: true naive CD4+ T cells. In this chain, TRBV9 is recombined with TRBJ2-5; tentative D gene TRBD2, with 5 bases matching. This sequence was found in a man aged 18 to 30 in good health. The sequenced DNA is TGTGCCAGCAGCACAGCTGCGGGCTATGGGGAGACCCAGTACTTC. Protein translation: CASSTAAGYGETQYF.